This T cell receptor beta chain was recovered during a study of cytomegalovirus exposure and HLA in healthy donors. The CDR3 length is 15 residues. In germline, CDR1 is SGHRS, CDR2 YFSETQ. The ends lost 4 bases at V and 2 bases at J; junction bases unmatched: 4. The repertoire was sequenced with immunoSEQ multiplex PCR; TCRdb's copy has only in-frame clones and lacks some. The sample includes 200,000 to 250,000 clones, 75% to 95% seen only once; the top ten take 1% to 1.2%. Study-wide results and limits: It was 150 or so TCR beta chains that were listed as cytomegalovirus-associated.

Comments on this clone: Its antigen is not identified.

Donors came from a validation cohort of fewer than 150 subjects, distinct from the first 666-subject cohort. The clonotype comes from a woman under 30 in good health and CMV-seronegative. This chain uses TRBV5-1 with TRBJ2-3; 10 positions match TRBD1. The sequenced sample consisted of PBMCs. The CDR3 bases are TGCGCCAGCAGCCGACAGGGGGCAAACACAGATACGCAGTATTTT. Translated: CASSRQGANTDTQYF.